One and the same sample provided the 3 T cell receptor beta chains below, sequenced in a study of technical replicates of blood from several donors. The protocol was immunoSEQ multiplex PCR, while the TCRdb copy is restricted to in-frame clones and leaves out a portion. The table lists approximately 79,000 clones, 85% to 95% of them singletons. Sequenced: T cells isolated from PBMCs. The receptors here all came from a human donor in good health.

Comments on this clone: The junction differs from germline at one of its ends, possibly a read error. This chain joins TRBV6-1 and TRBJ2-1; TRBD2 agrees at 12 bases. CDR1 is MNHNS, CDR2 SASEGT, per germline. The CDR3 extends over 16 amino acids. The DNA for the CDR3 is TGTGCCAGCACTGAAGGAGGACTAGCGGGACGGAGTGAGCAGTTCTTC. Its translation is CASTEGGLAGRSEQFF.

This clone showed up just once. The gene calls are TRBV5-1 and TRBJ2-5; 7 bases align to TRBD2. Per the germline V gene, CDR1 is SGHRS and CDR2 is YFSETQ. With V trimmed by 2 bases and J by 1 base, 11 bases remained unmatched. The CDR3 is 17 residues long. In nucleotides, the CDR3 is TGCGCCAGCAGCTTCTTGGGGGGAGGGGACTTCCAAGAGACCCAGTACTTC. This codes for CASSFLGGGDFQETQYF.

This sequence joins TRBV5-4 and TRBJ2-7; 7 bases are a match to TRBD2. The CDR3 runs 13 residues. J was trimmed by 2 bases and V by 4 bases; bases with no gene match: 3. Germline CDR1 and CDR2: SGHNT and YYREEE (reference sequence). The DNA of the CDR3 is TGTGCCAGCAGCCCCGGGACTACCTACGAGCAGTACTTC. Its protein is CASSPGTTYEQYF. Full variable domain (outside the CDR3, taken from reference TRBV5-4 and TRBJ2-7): ETGVTQSPTHLIKTRGQQVTLRCSSQSGHNTVSWYQQALGQGPQFIFQYYREEENGRGNFPPRFSGLQFPNYSSELNVNALELDDSALYLCASSPGTTYEQYFGPGTRLTVT.